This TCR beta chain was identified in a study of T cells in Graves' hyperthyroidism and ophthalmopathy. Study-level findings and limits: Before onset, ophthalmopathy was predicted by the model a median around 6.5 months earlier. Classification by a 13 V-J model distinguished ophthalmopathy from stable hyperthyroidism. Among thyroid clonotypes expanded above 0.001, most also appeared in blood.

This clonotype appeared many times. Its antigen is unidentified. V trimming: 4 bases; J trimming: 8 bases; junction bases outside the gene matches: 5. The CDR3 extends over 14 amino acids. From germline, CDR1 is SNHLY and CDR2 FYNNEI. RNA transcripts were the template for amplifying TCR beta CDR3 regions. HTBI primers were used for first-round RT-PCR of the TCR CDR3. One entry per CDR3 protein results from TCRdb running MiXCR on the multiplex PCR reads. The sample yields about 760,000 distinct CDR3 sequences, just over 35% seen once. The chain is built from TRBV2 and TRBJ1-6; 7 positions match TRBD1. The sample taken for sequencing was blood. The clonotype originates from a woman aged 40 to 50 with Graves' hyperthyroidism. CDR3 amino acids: CASSVTGVDSPLHF. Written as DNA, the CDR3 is TGTGCCAGCAGTGTAACAGGGGTAGATTCACCCCTCCACTTT.